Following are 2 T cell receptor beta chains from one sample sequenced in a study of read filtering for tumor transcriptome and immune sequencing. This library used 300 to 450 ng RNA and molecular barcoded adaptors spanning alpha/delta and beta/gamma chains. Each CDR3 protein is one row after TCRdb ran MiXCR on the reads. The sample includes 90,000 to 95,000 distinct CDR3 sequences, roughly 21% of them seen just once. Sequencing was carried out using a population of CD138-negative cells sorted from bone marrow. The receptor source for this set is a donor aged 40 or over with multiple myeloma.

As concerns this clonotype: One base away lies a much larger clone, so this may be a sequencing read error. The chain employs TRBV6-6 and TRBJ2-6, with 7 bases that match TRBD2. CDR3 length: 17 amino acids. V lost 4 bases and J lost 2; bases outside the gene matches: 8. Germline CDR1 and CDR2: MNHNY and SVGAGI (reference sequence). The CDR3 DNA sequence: TGTGCCAGCAGTTCGGCGGGGAGGGGTACTGGGGCCAACGTCCTGACTTTC. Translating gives CASSSAGRGTGANVLTF.

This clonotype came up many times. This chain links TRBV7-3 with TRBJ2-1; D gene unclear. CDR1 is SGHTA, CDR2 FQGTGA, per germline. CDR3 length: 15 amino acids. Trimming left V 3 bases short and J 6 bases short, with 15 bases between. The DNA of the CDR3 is TGTGCCAGCAGCTTGGGTTCGGCTTTCCCCAATGAGCAGTTCTTC. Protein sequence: CASSLGSAFPNEQFF.